Listed here are 9 T cell receptor beta chains from one sample, sequenced in a study of beta chain features in type 1 diabetes. Investigators reverse transcribed all isolated RNA, so they sequenced expressed TCRB transcripts. Here immunoSEQ multiplex PCR was the method, and the copy in TCRdb shows in-frame clones only, minus some. This table holds 350,000 to 450,000 clones, about 15% found once. Sequencing was carried out using naive CD4+ T cells from blood. These receptors were taken from a woman under 30 in good health.

This clone was seen a few times. The rearrangement uses TRBV30 and TRBJ2-5; D gene uncertain. Per germline, CDR1 GTSNPN and CDR2 SVGIG (reference sequence). Trimming removed 0 bases from V and 5 bases from J, with 13 bases in between. The CDR3 has 14 amino acids. DNA for the CDR3: TGTGCCTGGAGTGTACATCCGGAGAGGGAGACCCAGTACTTC. Its translation is CAWSVHPERETQYF.

This clone was recorded a few times. As DNA, the CDR3 is TGTGCCAGCAGCTCGACTAGCGGGACGGGTAATGAGCAGTTCTTC. Its protein product is CASSSTSGTGNEQFF. This chain connects TRBV5-5 to TRBJ2-1, with 11 bases fitting TRBD2. Germline CDR1 and CDR2: SGHKS and YYEKEE (reference sequence). The CDR3 covers 15 residues. Losses at the gene ends were 3 bases for V and 7 bases for J; bases not matched to a gene: 6.

This sequence joins TRBV30 and TRBJ1-2; D may be TRBD1 (5 bases). Between the trimmed V and J ends, which lost 7 bases and 0 bases, there was a span of 12 bases. This CDR3 has 13 residues. CDR1 GTSNPN and CDR2 SVGIG come from the germline V gene (reference sequence). In DNA, the CDR3 is TGTGCCTCCCCTAAGGGGACTAACTATGGCTACACCTTC. Residues: CASPKGTNYGYTF.

This clone appeared a few times. The V and J genes are TRBV15 and TRBJ2-2, with 13 bases that match TRBD2. J gave up 4 bases and V 5 bases, and 4 bases lay outside the gene matches. The germline V gene encodes CDR1 LNHNV and CDR2 YYDKDF (reference sequence). The length of the CDR3 is 16 residues. The chain's CDR3 is CATSSRLAGGTGELFF. CDR3 sequence (DNA): TGTGCCACCAGCTCCCGACTAGCGGGAGGCACCGGGGAGCTGTTTTTT. Full variable domain (rest looked up from reference TRBV15 and TRBJ2-2): DAMVIQNPRYQVTQFGKPVTLSCSQTLNHNVMYWYQQKSSQAPKLLFHYYDKDFNNEADTPDNFQSRRPNTSFCFLDIRSPGLGDTAMYLCATSSRLAGGTGELFFGEGSRLTVL.

This clone was seen more than once but under ten times. V and J are TRBV10-3 and TRBJ2-1; 11 nucleotides agree with TRBD2. The trim removed 10 bases at V and 8 bases at J, leaving 13 bases unmatched. This CDR3 spans 15 amino acids. Germline V gene sequence: CDR1 ENHRY, CDR2 SYGVKD. The CDR3 sequence is CATKTSGARDDEQFF. CDR3 DNA: TGTGCCACCAAGACTAGCGGGGCGAGGGACGATGAGCAGTTCTTC.

This clone was found a few times. The chain carries TRBV27 and TRBJ2-2, with 7 bases lining up with TRBD2. V lost 2 bases, J lost 3 bases, and 3 bases stayed unmatched. Germline loops: CDR1 MNHEY, CDR2 SMNVEV (reference sequence). The CDR3 covers 15 residues. CDR3 bases: TGTGCCAGCAGTTTACGGGGAGGGGACACCGGGGAGCTGTTTTTT. Its protein product is CASSLRGGDTGELFF.

This sequence joins TRBV18 and TRBJ1-5, with 7 bases lining up with TRBD1. The CDR3 totals 16 residues. The J segment lost 3 bases and the V segment lost 6 bases, leaving 11 bases of the junction unmatched. In germline, CDR1 is KGHSH, CDR2 LQKENI. CDR3 DNA: TGTGCCAGCTCCATCCTCCGGGACAGAACCAATCAGCCCCAGCATTTT. This sequence encodes CASSILRDRTNQPQHF.

This chain connects TRBV5-4 to TRBJ1-4; a possible D gene is TRBD1 (6 bases). Germline lookup yields CDR1 SGHNT and CDR2 YYREEE (reference sequence). V was clipped by 4 bases and J by 2 bases, with 15 bases between them. This CDR3 comprises 16 residues. CDR3 DNA sequence: TGTGCCAGCAGCGCGTACACAGGGACCACTAATGAAAAACTGTTTTTT. It codes for CASSAYTGTTNEKLFF.

This clone was observed a few times. V is TRBV7-9 and J is TRBJ2-1; maybe TRBD1 (6 bases). The CDR3 runs to 15 residues. V was trimmed by 5 bases and J by 0 bases, leaving 11 bases between them. Germline-derived CDR1 and CDR2 are SEHNR and FQNEAQ (reference sequence). The DNA of the CDR3 is TGTGCCAGCAGCGCACAGGGAAGCTCCTACAATGAGCAGTTCTTC. It translates to CASSAQGSSYNEQFF.